This T cell receptor (beta chain) comes out of a study of identical twins. From the 5' RACE reads, TCRdb called clonotypes with MiXCR, one entry per CDR3 protein. Of some 500,000 distinct CDR3 sequences in the sample, less than 25% were seen once. The V gene's germline CDR1 is SGHRS and CDR2 YFSETQ. J lost 9 bases, V lost 8 bases, and 13 bases had no gene match. The CDR3 totals 14 residues. The sample also formed part of further work on T cells expressing NK-cell markers. This second study says: Beta-chain profiling covered CD3+CD56+NKG2C+, CD3+CD56+NKG2C- and CD3+CD56-NKG2C+ sorted subsets.

The chain uses TRBV5-1 and TRBJ2-1, with 8 bases matching TRBD2. The source of this sequence is a woman aged 18-30 years in good health. The sample consisted of CD4+ T cells sorted from blood. The CDR3 sequence: CASTPGGEFLEQFF. Here the CDR3 DNA reads TGCGCCAGTACCCCCGGGGGGGAGTTTCTTGAGCAGTTCTTC.